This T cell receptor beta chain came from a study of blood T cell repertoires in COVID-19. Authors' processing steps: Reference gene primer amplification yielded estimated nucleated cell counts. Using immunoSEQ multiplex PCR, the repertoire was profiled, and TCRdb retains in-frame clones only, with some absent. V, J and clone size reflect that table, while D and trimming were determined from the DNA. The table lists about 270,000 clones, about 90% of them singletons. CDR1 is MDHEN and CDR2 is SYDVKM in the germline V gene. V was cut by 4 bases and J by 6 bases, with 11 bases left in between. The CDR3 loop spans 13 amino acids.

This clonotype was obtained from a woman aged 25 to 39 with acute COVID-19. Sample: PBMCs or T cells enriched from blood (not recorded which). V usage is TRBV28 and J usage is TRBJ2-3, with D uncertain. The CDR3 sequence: CASSSLNGDTQYF. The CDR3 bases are TGTGCCAGCAGTTCCCTTAACGGGGATACGCAGTATTTT.